This TCR beta chain was recovered during a study of PD-1 blockade in mismatch repair-deficient tumors. Study information: All were previously treated, progressing patients with 12 mismatch repair-deficient cancer types.

All patients were mismatch repair deficient, assessed by either PCR or immunohistochemistry. A few pembrolizumab responders had their TCRs sequenced. Sequenced by immunoSEQ multiplex PCR; TCRdb stores in-frame clones only, minus some. This repertoire shows tens of thousands of clones, roughly 80% found once; its top ten account for approximately 24%. The source is an adult with mismatch repair-deficient cancer. The sample here was peripheral blood, taken 4 weeks after starting pembrolizumab.

The CDR3 sequence is CASSRSGRSLEQYF. CDR3 coding DNA: TGTGCCAGCAGCCGTAGCGGGAGGAGCCTCGAGCAGTACTTC. The chain links TRBV6-5 to TRBJ2-7; 10 nucleotides line up with TRBD2. Germline V CDR1 and CDR2: MNHEY, SVGAGI. The CDR3 totals 14 residues. Trimming took 6 bases from V and 6 from J; bases not matched to a gene: 8.